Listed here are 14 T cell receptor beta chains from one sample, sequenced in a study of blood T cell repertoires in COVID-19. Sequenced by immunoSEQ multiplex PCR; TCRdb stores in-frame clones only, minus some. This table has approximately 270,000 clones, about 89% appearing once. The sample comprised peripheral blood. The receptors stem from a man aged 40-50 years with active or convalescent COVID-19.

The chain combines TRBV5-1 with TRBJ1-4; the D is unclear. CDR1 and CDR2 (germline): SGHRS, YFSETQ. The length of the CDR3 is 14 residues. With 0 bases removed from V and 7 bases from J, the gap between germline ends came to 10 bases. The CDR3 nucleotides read TGCGCCAGCAGCTTGGTATTGGGGAGTGAAAAACTGTTTTTT. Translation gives CASSLVLGSEKLFF.

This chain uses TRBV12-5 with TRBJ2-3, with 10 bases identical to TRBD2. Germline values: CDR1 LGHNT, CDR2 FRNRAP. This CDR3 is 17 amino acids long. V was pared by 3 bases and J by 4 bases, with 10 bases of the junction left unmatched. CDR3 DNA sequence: TGTGCTAGTGGTTTACCAGCGGGAGGGCCATTGCCAGATACGCAGTATTTT. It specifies CASGLPAGGPLPDTQYF.

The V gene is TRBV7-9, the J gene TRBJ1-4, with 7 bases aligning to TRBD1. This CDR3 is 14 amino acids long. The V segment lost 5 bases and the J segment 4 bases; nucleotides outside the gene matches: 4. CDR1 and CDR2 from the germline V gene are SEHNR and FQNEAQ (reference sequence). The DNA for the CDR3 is TGTGCCAGCAGCCGGACAGGAAGTAATGAAAAACTGTTTTTT. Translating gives CASSRTGSNEKLFF. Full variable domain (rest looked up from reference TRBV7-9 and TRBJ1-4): DTGVSQNPRHKITKRGQNVTFRCDPISEHNRLYWYRQTLGQGPEFLTYFQNEAQLEKSRLLSDRFSAERPKGSFSTLEIQRTEQGDSAMYLCASSRTGSNEKLFFGSGTQLSVL.

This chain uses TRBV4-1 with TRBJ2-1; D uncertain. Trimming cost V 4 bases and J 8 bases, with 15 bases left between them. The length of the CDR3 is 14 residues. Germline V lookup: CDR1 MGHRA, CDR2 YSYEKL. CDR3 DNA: TGCGCCAGCAGCCCGGGTCCTACCGCGGATGAGCAGTTCTTC. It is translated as CASSPGPTADEQFF.

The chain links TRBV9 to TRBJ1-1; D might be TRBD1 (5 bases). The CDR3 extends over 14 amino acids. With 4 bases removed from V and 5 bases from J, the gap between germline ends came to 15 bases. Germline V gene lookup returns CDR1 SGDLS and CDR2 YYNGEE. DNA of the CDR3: TGTGCCAGCAGCCCACACGGGGGAGGGACTGAAGCTTTCTTT. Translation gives CASSPHGGGTEAFF.

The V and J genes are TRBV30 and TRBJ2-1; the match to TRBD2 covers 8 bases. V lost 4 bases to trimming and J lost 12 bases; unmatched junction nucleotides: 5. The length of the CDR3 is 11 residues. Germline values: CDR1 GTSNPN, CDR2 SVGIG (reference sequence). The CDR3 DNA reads TGTGCCTGGACCACTAGCGGCGGGCAGTTCTTC. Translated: CAWTTSGGQFF.

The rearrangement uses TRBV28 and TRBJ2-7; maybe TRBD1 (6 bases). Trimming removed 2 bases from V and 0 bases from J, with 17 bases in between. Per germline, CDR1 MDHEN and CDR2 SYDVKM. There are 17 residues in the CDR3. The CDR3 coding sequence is TGTGCCAGCAGTTTAGTCCAAGGCAGGGGTCTCTCCTACGAGCAGTACTTC. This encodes CASSLVQGRGLSYEQYF.

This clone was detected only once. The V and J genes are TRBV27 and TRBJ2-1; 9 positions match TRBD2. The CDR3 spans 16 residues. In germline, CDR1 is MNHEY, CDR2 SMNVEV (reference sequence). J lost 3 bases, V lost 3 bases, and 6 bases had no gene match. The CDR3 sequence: CASSLNSGGLYNEQFF. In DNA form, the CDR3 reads TGTGCCAGCAGTTTGAATAGCGGGGGCCTCTACAATGAGCAGTTCTTC.

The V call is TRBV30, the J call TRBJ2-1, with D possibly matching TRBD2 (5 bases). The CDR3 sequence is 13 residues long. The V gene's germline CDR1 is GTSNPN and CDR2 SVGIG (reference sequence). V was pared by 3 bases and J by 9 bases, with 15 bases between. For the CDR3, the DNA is TGTGCCTGGAGCCCACAACTGGACTTTGAGCAGTTCTTC. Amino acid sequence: CAWSPQLDFEQFF.

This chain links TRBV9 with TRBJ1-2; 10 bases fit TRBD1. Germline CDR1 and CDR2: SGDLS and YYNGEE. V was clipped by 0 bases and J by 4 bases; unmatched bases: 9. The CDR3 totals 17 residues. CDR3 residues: CASSVEGQGFSTYGYTF. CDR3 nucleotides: TGTGCCAGCAGCGTAGAGGGACAGGGGTTTTCTACCTATGGCTACACCTTC. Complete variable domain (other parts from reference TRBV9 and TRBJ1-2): DSGVTQTPKHLITATGQRVTLRCSPRSGDLSVYWYQQSLDQGLQFLIQYYNGEERAKGNILERFSAQQFPDLHSELNLSSLELGDSALYFCASSVEGQGFSTYGYTFGSGTRLTVV.

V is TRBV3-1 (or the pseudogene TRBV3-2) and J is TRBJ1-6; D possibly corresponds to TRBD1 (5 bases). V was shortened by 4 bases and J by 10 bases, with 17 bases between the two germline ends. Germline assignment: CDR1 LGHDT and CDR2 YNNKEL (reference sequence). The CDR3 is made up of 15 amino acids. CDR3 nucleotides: TGTGCCAGCAGCCGCCGGTCCCTGGCAGGGTCACCCCTCCACTTT. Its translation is CASSRRSLAGSPLHF.

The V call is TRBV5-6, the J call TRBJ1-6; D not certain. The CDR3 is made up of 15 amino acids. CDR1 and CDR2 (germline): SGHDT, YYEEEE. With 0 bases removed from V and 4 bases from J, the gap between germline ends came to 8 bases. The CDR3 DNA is TGTGCCAGCAGCTTGGCCGGTCCATATAATTCACCCCTCCACTTT. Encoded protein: CASSLAGPYNSPLHF.

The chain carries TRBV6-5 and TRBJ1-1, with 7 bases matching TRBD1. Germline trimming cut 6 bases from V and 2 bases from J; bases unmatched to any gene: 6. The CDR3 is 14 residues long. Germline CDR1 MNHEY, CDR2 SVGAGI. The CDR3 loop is CASRMTGTNTEAFF. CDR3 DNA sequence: TGTGCCAGCAGAATGACAGGGACAAACACTGAAGCTTTCTTT.

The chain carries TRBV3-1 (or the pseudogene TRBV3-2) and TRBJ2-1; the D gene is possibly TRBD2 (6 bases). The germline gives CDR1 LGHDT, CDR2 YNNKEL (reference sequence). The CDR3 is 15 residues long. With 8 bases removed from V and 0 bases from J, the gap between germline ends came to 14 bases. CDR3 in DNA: TGTGCCAGCTCGCGGGGCCATCTCTCCTACAATGAGCAGTTCTTC. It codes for CASSRGHLSYNEQFF.